This TCR beta chain is drawn from a study of blood T cell repertoires in COVID-19. This CDR3 spans 15 amino acids. The germline V gene encodes CDR1 SGDLS and CDR2 YYNGEE. Trimming left V 1 base short and J 0 bases short, with 8 bases between. Original data processing: Reference gene primers were amplified, and this amplification served to estimate nucleated cell counts. Sequencing used immunoSEQ multiplex PCR; TCRdb keeps in-frame clones, though not all of them. The D gene and trimming were derived from the DNA, and the V and J assignments and clone size from that table. The repertoire consists of 250,000 to 300,000 clones, with approximately 91% occurring once and the leading ten covering 2.2%.

This clonotype was sampled from a woman aged 30 to 39 with COVID-19, enrolled during active disease. J is TRBJ1-5 and V is TRBV9; D unclear. The specimen sequenced was peripheral blood. As DNA, the CDR3 is TGTGCCAGCAGCGTACTGGCAGATAGCAATCAGCCCCAGCATTTT. Amino acids: CASSVLADSNQPQHF.